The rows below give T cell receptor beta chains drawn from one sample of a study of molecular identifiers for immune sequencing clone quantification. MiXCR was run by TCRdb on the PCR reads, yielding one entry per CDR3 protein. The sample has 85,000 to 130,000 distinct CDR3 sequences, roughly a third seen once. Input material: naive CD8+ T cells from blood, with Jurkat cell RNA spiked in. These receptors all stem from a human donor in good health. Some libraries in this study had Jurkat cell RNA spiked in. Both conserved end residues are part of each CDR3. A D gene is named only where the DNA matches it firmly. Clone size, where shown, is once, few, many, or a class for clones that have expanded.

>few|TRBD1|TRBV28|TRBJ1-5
CASSLNRGGQPQHF
TGTGCCAGCAGTCTAAACAGGGGAGGTCAGCCCCAGCATTTT
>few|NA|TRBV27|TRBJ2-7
CASSSLAGAYEQYF
TGTGCCAGCAGTTCCCTGGCAGGGGCGTACGAGCAGTACTTC
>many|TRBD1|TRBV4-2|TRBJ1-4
CASSQAMGQSNEKLFF
TGTGCCAGCAGCCAAGCTATGGGACAGAGTAATGAAAAACTGTTTTTT
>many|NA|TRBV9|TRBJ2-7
CASSAGTSNEQYF
TGTGCCAGCAGCGCGGGGACGTCCAACGAGCAGTACTTC
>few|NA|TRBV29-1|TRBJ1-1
CSVEVGRVEAFF
TGCAGCGTTGAAGTGGGGCGGGTGGAAGCTTTCTTT
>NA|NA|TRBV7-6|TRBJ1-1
CASSFDIQNTEAFF
TGTGCCAGCAGCTTTGACATCCAGAACACTGAAGCTTTCTTT
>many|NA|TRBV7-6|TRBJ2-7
CASSLGQVGREQYF
TGTGCCAGCAGCTTAGGTCAGGTCGGACGGGAGCAGTACTTC
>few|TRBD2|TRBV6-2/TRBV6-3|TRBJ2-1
CATTEREPYNEQFF
TGTGCCACGACGGAGCGGGAACCATACAATGAGCAGTTCTTC
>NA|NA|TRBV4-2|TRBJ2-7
CASSQYRRQYEQYF
TGTGCCAGCAGCCAGTACAGGAGGCAATACGAGCAGTACTTC
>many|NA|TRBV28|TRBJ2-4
CASSFTVRNIQYF
TGTGCCAGCAGTTTCACAGTCAGAAACATTCAGTACTTC
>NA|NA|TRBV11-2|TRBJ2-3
CACSLISTDTQYF
TGTGCCTGCAGCTTGATAAGCACAGATACGCAGTATTTT
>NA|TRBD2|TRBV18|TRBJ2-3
CASSRTSGLTDSQYF
TGTGCCAGCTCACGGACTAGCGGTCTCACAGATTCGCAGTATTTT
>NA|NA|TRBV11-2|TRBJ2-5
CASSQPPMETQYF
TGTGCCAGCAGCCAACCGCCGATGGAGACCCAGTACTTC
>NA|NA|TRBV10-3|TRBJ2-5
CAISGDGETQYF
TGTGCCATCAGTGGAGACGGAGAGACCCAGTACTTC
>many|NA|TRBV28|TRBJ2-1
CASSFIIQRARSPLNEQFF
TGTGCCAGCAGTTTTATAATTCAGCGGGCCCGCAGTCCCCTCAATGAGCAGTTCTTC
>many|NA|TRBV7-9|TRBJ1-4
CASGQLQRREKLFF
TGTGCCAGCGGCCAACTCCAACGGAGGGAAAAACTGTTTTTT
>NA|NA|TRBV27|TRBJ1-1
CASSLGGWTEAFF
TGTGCCAGCAGTTTAGGGGGTTGGACTGAAGCTTTCTTT
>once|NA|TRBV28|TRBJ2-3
CASSLGLTDTQFF
TGTGCCAGCAGTTTGGGACTCACAGATACGCAGTTTTTT
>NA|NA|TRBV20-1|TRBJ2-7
CSASKRPTPYEQYF
TGCAGTGCTAGCAAAAGACCCACCCCCTACGAGCAGTACTTC
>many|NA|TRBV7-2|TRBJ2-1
CASSFSGYYNEQFF
TGTGCCAGCAGCTTTAGCGGTTACTACAATGAGCAGTTCTTC
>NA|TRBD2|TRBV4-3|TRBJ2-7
CASSQLAGQAYEQYF
TGCGCCAGCAGCCAACTAGCGGGCCAAGCCTACGAGCAGTACTTC
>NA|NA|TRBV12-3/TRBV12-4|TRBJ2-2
CASSQDRGGLGTLSGELFF
TGTGCCAGCAGCCAAGACAGGGGAGGGCTAGGAACCCTTTCCGGGGAGCTGTTTTTT
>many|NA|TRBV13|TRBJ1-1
CASSQAAIFGDTEAFF
TGTGCCAGCAGCCAAGCGGCGATCTTTGGAGACACTGAAGCTTTCTTT
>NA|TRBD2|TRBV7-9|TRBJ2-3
CASSSLTSGRTDTQYF
TGTGCCAGCAGCTCCCTTACTAGCGGGAGGACAGATACGCAGTATTTT
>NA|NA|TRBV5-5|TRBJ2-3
CASNFGSTDTQYF
TGTGCCAGCAATTTCGGGAGCACAGATACGCAGTATTTT
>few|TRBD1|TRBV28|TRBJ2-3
CASSFLTGGNTQYF
TGTGCCAGCAGTTTCCTTACAGGGGGCAATACGCAGTATTTT